This TCR beta chain comes out of a study of blood T cell repertoires in COVID-19. About the study: COVID-19 samples from acute and convalescent phases originated in the United States, Italy and Spain.

V was cut by 8 bases and J by 9 bases, with 11 bases left in between. CDR3 size: 10 residues. The germline CDR1 and CDR2 sequences are SGHAT and FQNNGV. TCRdb keeps only in-frame clones here, not all; method: immunoSEQ multiplex PCR. This sample has approximately 300,000 clones; approximately 90% occur once, and the top ten carry about 4%. Sequencing used PBMCs or T cells enriched from blood (not recorded which). This chain joins TRBV11-2 and TRBJ2-7, with D unresolved. The clonotype originates from a woman aged 25 to 39 who had been exposed to COVID-19. CDR3 DNA sequence: TGTGCCAGCGGGCCCATTGGGCAGTACTTC. Translating it yields CASGPIGQYF.